The 13 T cell receptor beta chains below were found in one sample sequenced in a study of T cells after yellow fever vaccination. Each CDR3 protein gets one entry after TCRdb re-called the 5' RACE reads with MiXCR. The sample carries about 340,000 distinct CDR3 sequences, about 12% recorded once. The specimen was CD4+ T cells sorted from PBMCs, collected 15 days after the yellow fever booster vaccination. Source of these receptors: a man aged 18 to 35 who received the YFV17D yellow fever vaccine.

The chain has TRBV6-2 or TRBV6-3 and TRBJ2-7, with D maybe TRBD2 (5 bases). Germline V lookup: CDR1 MNHEY, CDR2 SVGEGT. The CDR3 consists of 14 residues. V was cut by 0 bases and J by 2 bases, with 8 bases left in between. The CDR3 protein is CASSYSAGAYEQYV. CDR3 nucleotide sequence: TGTGCCAGCAGTTACTCCGCCGGGGCCTACGAGCAGTACGTC.

The CDR3 spells CSAIWASGIQETQYF. CDR3 DNA sequence: TGCAGCGCAATCTGGGCTAGCGGTATCCAAGAGACCCAGTACTTC. The V and J genes are TRBV29-1 and TRBJ2-5; TRBD2 matches 7 bases. This CDR3 spans 15 amino acids. J gave up 1 base and V 7 bases, and 12 bases lay outside the gene matches. Germline V gene lookup returns CDR1 SQVTM and CDR2 ANQGSEA.

This clonotype was observed once. The rearrangement uses TRBV20-1 and TRBJ1-5; a weak D match, TRBD1 (6 bases). The ends were cut back, 3 bases at V and 0 bases at J, with 15 bases in the middle. Germline loops: CDR1 DFQATT, CDR2 SNEGSKA (reference sequence). The CDR3 is 16 residues long. CDR3: CSARSQGFLSNQPQHF. The DNA for the CDR3 is TGCAGTGCTAGGAGTCAGGGGTTTCTTAGCAATCAGCCCCAGCATTTT.

The chain recombines TRBV9 with TRBJ2-5; TRBD2 matches at 11 bases. CDR1 SGDLS and CDR2 YYNGEE come from the germline V gene. Trimming cost V 4 bases and J 2 bases; bases outside gene matches: 13. This CDR3 is 18 amino acids long. The CDR3 region is CASSYGGSGGAPQETQYF. The CDR3 DNA reads TGTGCCAGCAGCTACGGGGGTAGCGGGGGGGCCCCGCAAGAGACCCAGTACTTC.

Only a few counts were recorded for this clonotype. This chain joins TRBV19 and TRBJ2-7; D gene uncertain. CDR1 and CDR2 from the germline V gene are LNHDA and SQIVND (reference sequence). CDR3 length equals 13 residues. The ends were cut back, 5 bases at V and 7 bases at J, with 15 bases in the middle. The DNA for the CDR3 is TGTGCCAGTAGTTTGACACCTAAGAGTGAGCAGTACGTC. Residues: CASSLTPKSEQYV.

This sequence joins TRBV28 and TRBJ2-1, with D possibly being TRBD1 or TRBD2 (5 bases each). The CDR3 is made up of 13 amino acids. The ends were cut back, 4 bases at V and 5 bases at J, with 9 bases in the middle. CDR1 and CDR2 (germline): MDHEN, SYDVKM. The CDR3 spells CASSWGIDNEQFF. CDR3 nucleotides: TGTGCCAGCAGTTGGGGGATAGACAATGAGCAGTTCTTC.

V is TRBV20-1 and J is TRBJ2-1, with D possibly being TRBD2 (6 bases). This CDR3 comprises 16 residues. Germline assignment: CDR1 DFQATT and CDR2 SNEGSKA (reference sequence). V shed 1 base and J shed 4 bases, with 17 bases lying between them. CDR3 amino acids: CSARVQLAGYYNEQFF. CDR3 nucleotide sequence: TGCAGTGCTAGAGTCCAGCTGGCGGGGTATTACAATGAGCAGTTCTTC.

The V and J genes are TRBV11-2 and TRBJ2-1, with D tentatively TRBD1 or TRBD2 (6 bases each). The germline V gene encodes CDR1 SGHAT and CDR2 FQNNGV. Trimming left V 5 bases short and J 4 bases short, with 18 bases between. The CDR3 extends over 16 amino acids. As DNA, the CDR3 is TGTGCCAGCAGCGGGCCTTTGAGGGGGGAATACAATGAGCAGTTCTTC. It codes for CASSGPLRGEYNEQFF. Looking up the rest from reference TRBV11-2 and TRBJ2-1 gives the full variable domain: EAGVAQSPRYKIIEKRQSVAFWCNPISGHATLYWYQQILGQGPKLLIQFQNNGVVDDSQLPKDRFSAERLKGVDSTLKIQPAKLEDSAVYLCASSGPLRGEYNEQFFGPGTRLTVL.

The rearrangement joins TRBV10-3 to TRBJ2-5, with D maybe TRBD2 (5 bases). V was clipped by 10 bases and J by 3 bases, with 15 bases between them. Per germline, CDR1 ENHRY and CDR2 SYGVKD. This CDR3 has 13 residues. The CDR3 DNA reads as TGTGCCACCGCGGGTACAGAGAAAGAGACCCAGTACTTC. This encodes CATAGTEKETQYF.

This clonotype occurred a few times. V and J are TRBV3-1 and TRBJ2-7; D unresolved. In germline, CDR1 is LGHDT, CDR2 YNNKEL (reference sequence). CDR3 length: 15 residues. The V gene lost 2 bases and the J gene lost 2 bases, with 13 bases spanning the gap. CDR3 region: CASSQLRTGTYEQYF. DNA of the CDR3: TGTGCCAGCAGCCAACTCCGGACGGGTACCTACGAGCAGTACTTC.

This clonotype showed up many times. The V gene is TRBV7-3, the J gene TRBJ2-1; possibly TRBD1 or TRBD2 for D (6 bases each). The length of the CDR3 is 14 residues. Germline-derived CDR1 and CDR2 are SGHTA and FQGTGA. V gave up 1 base and J gave up 8 bases, with 12 bases separating them. DNA of the CDR3: TGTGCCAGCAGCTTAAGGGGGGCGAGGGATGAGCAGTTCTTC. Translation: CASSLRGARDEQFF.

In this sample, this clonotype turned up a few times. The chain recombines TRBV9 with TRBJ1-2; tentative D call: TRBD1 (6 bases). The CDR3 has 14 residues. CDR1 is SGDLS and CDR2 is YYNGEE in the germline V gene. The ends were cut back, 3 bases at V and 6 bases at J, with 15 bases in the middle. CDR3: CASSGSTGFDGYTF. CDR3 nucleotides: TGTGCCAGCAGCGGATCCACAGGGTTCGATGGCTACACCTTC.

This clonotype was observed at least ten times. One end of the junction does not line up with germline, which may come from a read error. V is TRBV5-4 and J is TRBJ2-2; 7 nucleotides match TRBD2. The CDR3 sequence is 15 residues long. The germline V gene has CDR1 SGHNT and CDR2 YYREEE (reference sequence). For the CDR3, the DNA is TGTGCCAGCAGGTTGGGAGGGGCTGACACCGGGGAGCTGTTTTTT. Translation gives CASRLGGADTGELFF.